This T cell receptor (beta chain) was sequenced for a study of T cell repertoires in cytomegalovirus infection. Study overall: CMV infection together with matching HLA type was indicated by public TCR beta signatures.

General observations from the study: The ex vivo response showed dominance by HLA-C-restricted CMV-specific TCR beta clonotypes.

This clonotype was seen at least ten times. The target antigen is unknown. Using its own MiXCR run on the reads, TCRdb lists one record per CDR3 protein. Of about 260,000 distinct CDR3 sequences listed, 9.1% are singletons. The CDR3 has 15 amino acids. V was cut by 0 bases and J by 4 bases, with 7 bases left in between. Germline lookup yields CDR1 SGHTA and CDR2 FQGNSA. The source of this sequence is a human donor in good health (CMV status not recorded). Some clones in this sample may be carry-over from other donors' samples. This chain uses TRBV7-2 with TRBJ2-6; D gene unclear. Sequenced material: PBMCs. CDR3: CASSLAARGANVLTF. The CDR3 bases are TGTGCCAGCAGCTTAGCTGCGAGGGGGGCCAACGTCCTGACTTTC.